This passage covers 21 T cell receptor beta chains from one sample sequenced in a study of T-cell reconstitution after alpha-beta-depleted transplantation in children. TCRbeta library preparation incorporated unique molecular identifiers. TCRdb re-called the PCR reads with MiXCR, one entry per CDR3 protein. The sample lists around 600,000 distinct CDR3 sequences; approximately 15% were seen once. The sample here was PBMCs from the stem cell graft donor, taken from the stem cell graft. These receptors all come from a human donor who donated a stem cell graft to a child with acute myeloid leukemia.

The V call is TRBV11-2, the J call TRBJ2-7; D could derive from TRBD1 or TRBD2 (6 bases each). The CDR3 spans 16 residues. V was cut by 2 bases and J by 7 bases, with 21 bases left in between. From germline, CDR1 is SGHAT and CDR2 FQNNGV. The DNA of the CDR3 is TGTGCCAGCAGCTTACCCGGACAGTCCGGCAGCGGGGAGCAGTACGTC. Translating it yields CASSLPGQSGSGEQYV.

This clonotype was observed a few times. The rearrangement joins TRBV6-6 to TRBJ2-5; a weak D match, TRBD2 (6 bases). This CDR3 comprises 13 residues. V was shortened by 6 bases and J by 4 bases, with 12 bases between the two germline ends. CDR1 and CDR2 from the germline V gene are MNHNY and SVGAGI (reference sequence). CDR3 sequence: CASSEGLRETQYF. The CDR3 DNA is TGTGCCAGCAGCGAGGGACTTCGAGAGACCCAGTACTTC.

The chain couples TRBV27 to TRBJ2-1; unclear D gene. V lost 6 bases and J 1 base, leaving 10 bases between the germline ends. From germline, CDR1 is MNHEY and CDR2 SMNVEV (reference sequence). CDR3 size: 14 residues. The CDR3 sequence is CASSKVGSYNEQFF. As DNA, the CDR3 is TGTGCCAGCAGCAAGGTGGGTTCCTACAATGAGCAGTTCTTC.

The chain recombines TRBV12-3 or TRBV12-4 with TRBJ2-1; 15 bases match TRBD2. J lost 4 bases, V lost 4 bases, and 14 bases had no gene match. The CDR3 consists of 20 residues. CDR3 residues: CASSSRGTSGGKNQYNEQFF. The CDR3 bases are TGTGCCAGCAGTTCTCGGGGGACTAGCGGGGGGAAAAACCAGTACAATGAGCAGTTCTTC.

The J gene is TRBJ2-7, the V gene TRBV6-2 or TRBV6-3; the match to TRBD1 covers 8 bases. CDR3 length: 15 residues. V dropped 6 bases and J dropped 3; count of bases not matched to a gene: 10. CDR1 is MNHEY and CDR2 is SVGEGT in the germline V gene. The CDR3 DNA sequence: TGTGCCAGCAGCCGCGGACAGGGAGTTAACTACGAGCAGTACTTC. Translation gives CASSRGQGVNYEQYF.

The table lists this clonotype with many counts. This chain's CDR3 is CASSPSEEGLNTEAFF. CDR3 DNA sequence: TGTGCCAGCAGCCCCTCAGAGGAGGGTTTGAACACTGAAGCTTTCTTT. This chain uses TRBV6-5 with TRBJ1-1; D ambiguous. CDR1 is MNHEY, CDR2 SVGAGI, per germline. The CDR3 loop spans 16 amino acids. Trimming stripped 6 bases from V and 0 bases from J, with 17 bases between.

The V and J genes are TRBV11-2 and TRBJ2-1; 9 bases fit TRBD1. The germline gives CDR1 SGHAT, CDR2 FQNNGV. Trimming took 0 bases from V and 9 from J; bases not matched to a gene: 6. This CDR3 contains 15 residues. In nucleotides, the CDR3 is TGTGCCAGCAGCTTAGATCCGGGACAGGGTGGTGAGCAGTTCTTC. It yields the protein CASSLDPGQGGEQFF.

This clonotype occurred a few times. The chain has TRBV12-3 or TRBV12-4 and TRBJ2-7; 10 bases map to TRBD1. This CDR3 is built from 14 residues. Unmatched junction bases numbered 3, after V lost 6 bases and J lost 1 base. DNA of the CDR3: TGTGCCAGCAGGGACAGGGGGAGTTCCTACGAGCAGTACTTC. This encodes CASRDRGSSYEQYF.

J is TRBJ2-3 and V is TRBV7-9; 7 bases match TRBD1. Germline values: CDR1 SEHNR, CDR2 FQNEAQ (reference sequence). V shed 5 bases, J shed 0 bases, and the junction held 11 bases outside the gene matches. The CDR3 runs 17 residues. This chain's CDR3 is CASSRDPGGWSTDTQYF. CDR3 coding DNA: TGTGCCAGCAGCCGGGACCCAGGGGGATGGAGCACAGATACGCAGTATTTT.

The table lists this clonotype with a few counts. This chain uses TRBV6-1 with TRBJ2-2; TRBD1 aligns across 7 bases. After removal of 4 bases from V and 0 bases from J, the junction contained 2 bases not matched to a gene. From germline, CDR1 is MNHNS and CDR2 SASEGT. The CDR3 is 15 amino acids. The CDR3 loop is CASSAQGANTGELFF. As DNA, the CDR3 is TGTGCCAGCAGTGCTCAGGGGGCGAACACCGGGGAGCTGTTTTTT.

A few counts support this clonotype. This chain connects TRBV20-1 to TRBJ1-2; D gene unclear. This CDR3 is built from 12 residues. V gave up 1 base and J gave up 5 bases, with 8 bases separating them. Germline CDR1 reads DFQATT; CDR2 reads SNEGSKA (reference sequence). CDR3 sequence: CSARVPGYGYTF. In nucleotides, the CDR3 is TGCAGTGCTAGAGTCCCGGGGTATGGCTACACCTTC.

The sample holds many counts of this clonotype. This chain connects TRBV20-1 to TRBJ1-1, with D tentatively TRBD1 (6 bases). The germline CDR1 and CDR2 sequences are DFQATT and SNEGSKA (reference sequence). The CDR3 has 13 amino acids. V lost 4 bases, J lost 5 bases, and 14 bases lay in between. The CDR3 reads CSATTGRTTEAFF. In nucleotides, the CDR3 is TGCAGTGCTACGACAGGCCGAACGACTGAAGCTTTCTTT.

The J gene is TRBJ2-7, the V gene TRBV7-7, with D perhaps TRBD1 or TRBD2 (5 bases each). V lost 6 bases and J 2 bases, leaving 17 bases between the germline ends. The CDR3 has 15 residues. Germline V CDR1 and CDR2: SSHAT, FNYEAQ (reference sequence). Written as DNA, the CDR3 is TGTGCCAGCAGATATCATCGGGACGGAACCTACGAGCAGTACGTC. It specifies CASRYHRDGTYEQYV.

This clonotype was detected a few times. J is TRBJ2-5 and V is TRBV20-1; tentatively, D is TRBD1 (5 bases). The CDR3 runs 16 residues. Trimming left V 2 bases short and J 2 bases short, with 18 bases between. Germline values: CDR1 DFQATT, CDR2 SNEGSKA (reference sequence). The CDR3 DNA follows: TGCAGTGCTAGAATTTCCGGGCAGGGATGGCAAGAGACCCAGTACTTC. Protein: CSARISGQGWQETQYF.

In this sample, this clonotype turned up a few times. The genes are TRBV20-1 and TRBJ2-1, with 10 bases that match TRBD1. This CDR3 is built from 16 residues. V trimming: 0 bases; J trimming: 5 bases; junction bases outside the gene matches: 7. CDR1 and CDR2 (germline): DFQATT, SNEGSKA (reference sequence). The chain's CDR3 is CSARDALGTGDNEQFF. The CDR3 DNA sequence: TGCAGTGCTAGAGACGCCTTGGGGACAGGGGACAATGAGCAGTTCTTC.

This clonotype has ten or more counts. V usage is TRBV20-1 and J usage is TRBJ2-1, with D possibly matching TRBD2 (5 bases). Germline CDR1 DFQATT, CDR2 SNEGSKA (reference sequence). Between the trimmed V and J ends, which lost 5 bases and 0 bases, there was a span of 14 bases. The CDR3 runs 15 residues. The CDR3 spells CSAQSGSSSYNEQFF. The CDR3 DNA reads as TGCAGTGCTCAAAGCGGAAGTAGCTCCTACAATGAGCAGTTCTTC.

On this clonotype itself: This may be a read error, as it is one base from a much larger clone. The CDR3 loop is CASTTREQYV. Here the CDR3 DNA reads TGTGCCAGCACCACCCGCGAGCAGTACGTC. J is TRBJ2-7 and V is TRBV5-6; D gene uncertain. The CDR3 extends over 10 amino acids. Germline CDR1 reads SGHDT; CDR2 reads YYEEEE. Deletions cut 6 bases from V and 6 bases from J, with 7 bases between.

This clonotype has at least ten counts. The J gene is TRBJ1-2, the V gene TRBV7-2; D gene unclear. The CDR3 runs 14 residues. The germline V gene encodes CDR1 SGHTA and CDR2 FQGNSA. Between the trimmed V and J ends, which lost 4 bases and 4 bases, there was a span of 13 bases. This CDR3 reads CASSSEWISYGYTF. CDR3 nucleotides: TGTGCCAGCAGCTCCGAATGGATCTCCTATGGCTACACCTTC. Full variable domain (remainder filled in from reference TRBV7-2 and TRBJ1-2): GAGVSQSPSNKVTEKGKDVELRCDPISGHTALYWYRQSLGQGLEFLIYFQGNSAPDKSGLPSDRFSAERTGGSVSTLTIQRTQQEDSAVYLCASSSEWISYGYTFGSGTRLTVV.

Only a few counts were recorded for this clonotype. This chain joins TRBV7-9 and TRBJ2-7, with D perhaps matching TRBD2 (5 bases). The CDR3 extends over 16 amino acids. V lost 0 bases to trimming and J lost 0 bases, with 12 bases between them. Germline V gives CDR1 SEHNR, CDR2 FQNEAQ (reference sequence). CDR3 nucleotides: TGTGCCAGCAGCTTAGCTCCAGGACTCACCTCCTACGAGCAGTACTTC. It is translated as CASSLAPGLTSYEQYF.

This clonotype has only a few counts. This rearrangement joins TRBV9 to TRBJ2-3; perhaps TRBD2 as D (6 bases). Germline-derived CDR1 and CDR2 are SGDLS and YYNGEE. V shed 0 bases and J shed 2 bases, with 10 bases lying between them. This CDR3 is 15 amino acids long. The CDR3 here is CASSVEGLPTDTQYF. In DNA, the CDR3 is TGTGCCAGCAGCGTAGAGGGACTTCCCACAGATACGCAGTATTTT.

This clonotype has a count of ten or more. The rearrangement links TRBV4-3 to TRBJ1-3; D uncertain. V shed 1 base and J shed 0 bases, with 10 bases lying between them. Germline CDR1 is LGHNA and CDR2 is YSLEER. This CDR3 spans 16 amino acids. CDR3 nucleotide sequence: TGCGCCAGCAGCCAAGGACGAACCTTCTCTGGAAACACCATATATTTT. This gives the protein CASSQGRTFSGNTIYF.